Shown below are 20 T cell receptor beta chains from a single sample sequenced in a study of T cells in Graves' hyperthyroidism and ophthalmopathy. Researchers amplified the TCR beta CDR3 regions from RNA transcripts. During a first-round RT-PCR of the TCR CDR3, the HTBI primer set was used. MiXCR, run by TCRdb on the multiplex PCR reads, gives a single entry per CDR3 protein. Here the sample spans 530,000 or so distinct CDR3 sequences, 35% to 55% being singletons. Specimen: peripheral blood or thyroid tissue (not recorded which). These receptors all stem from a woman aged 18-35 years with Graves' hyperthyroidism.

This chain joins TRBV6-6 and TRBJ1-2; a weak D match, TRBD1 (5 bases). Deletions cut 4 bases from V and 7 bases from J, with 19 bases between. Germline lookup yields CDR1 MNHNY and CDR2 SVGAGI (reference sequence). The length of the CDR3 is 15 residues. For the CDR3, the DNA is TGTGCCAGCAGTTCAGGACACAGCGTCGGGTTTGGCTACACCTTC. Translated: CASSSGHSVGFGYTF.

The chain couples TRBV5-1 to TRBJ2-7, with 7 bases aligning to TRBD2. The J segment lost 6 bases and the V segment lost 1 base, leaving 10 bases of the junction unmatched. This CDR3 comprises 15 residues. The germline V gene has CDR1 SGHRS and CDR2 YFSETQ. The CDR3 is CASSLRPGGISEQYF. As DNA, the CDR3 is TGCGCCAGCAGCTTGCGTCCGGGGGGTATCTCCGAGCAGTACTTC. The full variable domain, completed using reference TRBV5-1 and TRBJ2-7, is KAGVTQTPRYLIKTRGQQVTLSCSPISGHRSVSWYQQTPGQGLQFLFEYFSETQRNKGNFPGRFSGRQFSNSRSEMNVSTLELGDSALYLCASSLRPGGISEQYFGPGTRLTVT.

In this sample, this clonotype turned up many times. The rearrangement joins TRBV29-1 to TRBJ2-5, with D perhaps TRBD2 (5 bases). In germline, CDR1 is SQVTM, CDR2 ANQGSEA. Trimming removed 4 bases at V and 5 bases at J, with 11 bases between. The CDR3 consists of 12 residues. The CDR3 loop is CSVGPGVETQYF. The DNA for the CDR3 is TGCAGCGTTGGACCCGGGGTGGAGACCCAGTACTTC. Looking up the rest from reference TRBV29-1 and TRBJ2-5 gives the full variable domain: SAVISQKPSRDICQRGTSLTIQCQVDSQVTMMFWYRQQPGQSLTLIATANQGSEATYESGFVIDKFPISRPNLTFSTLTVSNMSPEDSSIYLCSVGPGVETQYFGPGTRLLVL.

The V gene is TRBV29-1, the J gene TRBJ1-5, with 7 bases aligning to TRBD1. V trimming: 7 bases; J trimming: 7 bases; junction bases outside the gene matches: 4. The CDR3 is made up of 11 amino acids. Looked up from germline, CDR1 is SQVTM and CDR2 is ANQGSEA. The CDR3 sequence: CSAQGGQPQHF. In DNA form, the CDR3 reads TGCAGCGCCCAGGGGGGGCAGCCCCAGCATTTT. Filled out from reference TRBV29-1 and TRBJ1-5, the complete variable domain reads SAVISQKPSRDICQRGTSLTIQCQVDSQVTMMFWYRQQPGQSLTLIATANQGSEATYESGFVIDKFPISRPNLTFSTLTVSNMSPEDSSIYLCSAQGGQPQHFGDGTRLSIL.

The V gene is TRBV7-3, the J gene TRBJ2-3; 8 bases align to TRBD2. Germline lookup yields CDR1 SGHTA and CDR2 FQGTGA. The CDR3 runs 15 residues. V lost 5 bases and J lost 0; bases outside the gene matches: 4. The CDR3 here is CASSVGLVSTDTQYF. The CDR3 DNA reads as TGTGCCAGCAGCGTGGGACTAGTTAGCACAGATACGCAGTATTTT.

The rearrangement links TRBV2 to TRBJ1-5, with TRBD1 identical over 7 bases. CDR1 is SNHLY and CDR2 is FYNNEI in the germline V gene. V lost 6 bases and J lost 6; bases outside the gene matches: 14. This CDR3 comprises 16 residues. In nucleotides, the CDR3 is TGTGCCAGCAGCGACCAGGGGGGAGGCGGGGGTCAGCCCCAGCATTTT. This codes for CASSDQGGGGGQPQHF.

This clonotype was seen only once. Written as DNA, the CDR3 is TGCAGCGTTGTAAGCGGGAGCTTCGGCTCCTACGAGCAGTACTTC. This codes for CSVVSGSFGSYEQYF. V gene TRBV29-1 combines with J gene TRBJ2-7, with 8 nucleotides matching TRBD2. The CDR3 sequence is 15 residues long. Per germline, CDR1 SQVTM and CDR2 ANQGSEA. Trimming removed 4 bases from V and 0 bases from J; junction bases left unmatched: 8.

There are many counts of this clonotype. The chain employs TRBV20-1 and TRBJ1-4; possible D gene TRBD1, 5 bases. From germline, CDR1 is DFQATT and CDR2 SNEGSKA (reference sequence). The CDR3 spans 14 residues. Between the trimmed V and J ends, which lost 1 base and 8 bases, there was a span of 14 bases. The chain's CDR3 is CSARVSRVGEKLFF. As DNA, the CDR3 is TGCAGTGCTAGAGTGTCCAGGGTCGGCGAAAAACTGTTTTTT.

The gene calls are TRBV5-1 and TRBJ2-2, with 7 nucleotides matching TRBD1. The junction had 6 bases not matched to a gene; V was cut back by 5 bases and J by 5 bases. From germline, CDR1 is SGHRS and CDR2 YFSETQ. The CDR3 contains 14 residues. CDR3 coding DNA: TGCGCCAGCAGTGGGGCACAGGGGACCGGGGAGCTGTTTTTT. Translating gives CASSGAQGTGELFF.

The genes are TRBV3-1 and TRBJ2-7; D unresolved. V lost 0 bases and J lost 5, with 8 bases in between. Germline assignment: CDR1 LGHDT and CDR2 YNNKEL (reference sequence). This CDR3 is 13 amino acids long. The CDR3 DNA sequence: TGTGCCAGCAGCCAAGAGGGCGGCAACGAGCAGTACTTC. Its protein is CASSQEGGNEQYF.

As regards this clonotype: This CDR3 is missing its conserved last phenylalanine or tryptophan, likely due to a read error. The DNA of the CDR3 is TGTGCCAGCATCAACCTCCCCTCTGGGGCCAACGTCCTGACTCCA. Translating it yields CASINLPSGANVLTP. The gene calls are TRBV5-4 and TRBJ2-6; no firm D call. V was cut by 6 bases and J by 0 bases, with 10 bases left in between. This CDR3 is built from 15 residues. CDR1 is SGHNT, CDR2 YYREEE, per germline (reference sequence).

This clonotype has ten or more counts. The genes are TRBV11-3 and TRBJ1-6; D remains unclear. Germline V gene sequence: CDR1 SGHNT, CDR2 YENEEA. The CDR3 has 13 amino acids. V was cut by 8 bases and J by 7 bases, with 12 bases left in between. Here the CDR3 DNA reads TGTGCCAGCGGATTGACCAGGAATTCACCCCTCCACTTT. Residues: CASGLTRNSPLHF.

The chain employs TRBV7-2 and TRBJ2-5, with 7 nucleotides matching TRBD2. Germline loops: CDR1 SGHTA, CDR2 FQGNSA. V lost 5 bases and J lost 4; bases outside the gene matches: 4. CDR3 length: 13 residues. Written as DNA, the CDR3 is TGTGCCAGCAGCAGCGCGGGAGTAGAGACCCAGTACTTC. It codes for CASSSAGVETQYF.

This clonotype was found many times. This chain links TRBV12-3 or TRBV12-4 with TRBJ1-4, with D unresolved. Deletions cut 3 bases from V and 7 bases from J, with 12 bases between. This CDR3 is built from 14 residues. CDR3: CASSFSGRSEKLFF. CDR3 in DNA: TGTGCCAGCAGTTTTTCAGGAAGAAGTGAAAAACTGTTTTTT.

This CDR3 reads CAISSAGPHTF. The CDR3 nucleotides are TGTGCCATCAGCTCAGCGGGGCCTCACACCTTC. The chain uses TRBV10-3 and TRBJ1-2, with D tentatively TRBD1 (5 bases). CDR1 and CDR2 (germline): ENHRY, SYGVKD. Trimming removed 6 bases from V and 12 bases from J, with 14 bases in between. This CDR3 contains 11 residues.

The chain has TRBV10-3 and TRBJ2-5; a possible D gene is TRBD2 (5 bases). This CDR3 contains 16 residues. The germline V gene encodes CDR1 ENHRY and CDR2 SYGVKD. V was cut by 4 bases and J by 0 bases, with 15 bases left in between. The CDR3 here is CAISAALARHQETQYF. The CDR3 nucleotides read TGTGCCATCAGTGCTGCATTAGCGAGGCACCAAGAGACCCAGTACTTC.

This clonotype was recorded many times. The genes are TRBV27 and TRBJ2-5; 7 positions match TRBD2. The CDR3 covers 14 residues. J was trimmed by 4 bases and V by 2 bases; bases with no gene match: 4. CDR1 and CDR2 from the germline V gene are MNHEY and SMNVEV (reference sequence). CDR3 nucleotides: TGTGCCAGCAGTTTAATCGCGGGAGTAGAGACCCAGTACTTC. This translates into CASSLIAGVETQYF.

Written as DNA, the CDR3 is TGCGCCAGCAGCCAAGAAGGGACAGGGAGCCGCGAGCAGTACTTC. It specifies CASSQEGTGSREQYF. The V gene is TRBV10-2, the J gene TRBJ2-7; TRBD1 matches 9 bases. The length of the CDR3 is 15 residues. The J segment lost 6 bases and the V segment lost 6 bases, leaving 12 bases of the junction unmatched. Looked up from germline, CDR1 is WSHSY and CDR2 is SAAADI.

The V and J genes are TRBV29-1 and TRBJ1-2; weak D call: TRBD1 (5 bases). V gave up 8 bases and J gave up 4 bases, with 17 bases separating them. Germline CDR1 reads SQVTM; CDR2 reads ANQGSEA. The CDR3 is 13 residues long. DNA for the CDR3: TGCAGCAGTGAAATTTATGGGGGCTATGGCTACACCTTC. Its protein is CSSEIYGGYGYTF. Using reference TRBV29-1 and TRBJ1-2 for the parts outside the CDR3, the full variable domain is SAVISQKPSRDICQRGTSLTIQCQVDSQVTMMFWYRQQPGQSLTLIATANQGSEATYESGFVIDKFPISRPNLTFSTLTVSNMSPEDSSIYLCSSEIYGGYGYTFGSGTRLTVV.

There are many counts of this clonotype. The genes are TRBV9 and TRBJ1-5; no definite D call. Germline CDR1 and CDR2: SGDLS and YYNGEE. V was pared by 3 bases and J by 2 bases, with 12 bases between. This CDR3 is 15 amino acids long. CDR3: CASSADGGGNQPQHF. The CDR3, as DNA: TGTGCCAGCAGCGCAGACGGCGGGGGCAATCAGCCCCAGCATTTT.